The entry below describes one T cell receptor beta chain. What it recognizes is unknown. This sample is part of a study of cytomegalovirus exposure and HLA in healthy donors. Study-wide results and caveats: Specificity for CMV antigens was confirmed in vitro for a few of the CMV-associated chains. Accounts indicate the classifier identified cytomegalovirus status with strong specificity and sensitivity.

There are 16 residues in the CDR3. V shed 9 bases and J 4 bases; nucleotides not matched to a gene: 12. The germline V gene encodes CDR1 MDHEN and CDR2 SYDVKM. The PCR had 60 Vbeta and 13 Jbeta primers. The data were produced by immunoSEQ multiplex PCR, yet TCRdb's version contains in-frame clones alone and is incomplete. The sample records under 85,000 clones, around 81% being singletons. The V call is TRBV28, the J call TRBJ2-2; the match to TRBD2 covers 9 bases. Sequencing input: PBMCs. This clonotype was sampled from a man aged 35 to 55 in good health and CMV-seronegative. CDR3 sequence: CASGNLAGSFTGELFF. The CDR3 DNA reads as TGTGCCAGTGGGAACCTAGCGGGATCCTTCACCGGGGAGCTGTTTTTT. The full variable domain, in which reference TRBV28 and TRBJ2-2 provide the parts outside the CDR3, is DVKVTQSSRYLVKRTGEKVFLECVQDMDHENMFWYRQDPGLGLRLIYFSYDVKMKEKGDIPEGYSVSREKKERFSLILESASTNQTSMYLCASGNLAGSFTGELFFGEGSRLTVL.